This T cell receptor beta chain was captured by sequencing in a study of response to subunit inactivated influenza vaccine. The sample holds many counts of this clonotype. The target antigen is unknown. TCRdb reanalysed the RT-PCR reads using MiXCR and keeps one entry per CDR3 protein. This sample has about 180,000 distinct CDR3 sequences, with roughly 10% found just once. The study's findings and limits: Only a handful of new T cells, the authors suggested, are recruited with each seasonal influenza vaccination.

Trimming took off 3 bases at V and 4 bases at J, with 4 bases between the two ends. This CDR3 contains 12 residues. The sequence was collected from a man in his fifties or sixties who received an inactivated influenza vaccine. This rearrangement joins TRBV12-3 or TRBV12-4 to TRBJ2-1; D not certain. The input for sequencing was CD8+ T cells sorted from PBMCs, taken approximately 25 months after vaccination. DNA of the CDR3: TGTGCCAGCAGTTTCCGATACAATGAGCAGTTCTTC. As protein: CASSFRYNEQFF.